One TCR beta chain is described in this entry. Its antigen is not known. CDR1 is LNHDA and CDR2 is SQIVND in the germline V gene (reference sequence). The V and J ends lost 4 bases and 7 bases, in that order; junction bases with no gene match: 9. The CDR3 is 15 amino acids. The entry originates in a study of shared clonotypes between healthy human individuals. Study results and limitations: Naive subsets typically showed greater estimated richness than memory subsets.

The repertoire was sequenced with immunoSEQ multiplex PCR; TCRdb's copy has only in-frame clones and lacks some. The sample records some 2,500,000 clones, more than 85% being singletons. The chain carries TRBV19 and TRBJ1-5, with TRBD1 matching over 8 bases. What was sequenced was naive CD4+ T cells from PBMCs. This sample's subset: CD45RA+ positively selected. The receptor's source is a man between 18 and 35 years old in good health. Some clones in this sample may be carry-over from other donors' samples. This chain's CDR3 is CASSTSNRGYQPQHF. In DNA, the CDR3 is TGTGCCAGTAGTACCTCGAACAGGGGGTACCAGCCCCAGCATTTT.